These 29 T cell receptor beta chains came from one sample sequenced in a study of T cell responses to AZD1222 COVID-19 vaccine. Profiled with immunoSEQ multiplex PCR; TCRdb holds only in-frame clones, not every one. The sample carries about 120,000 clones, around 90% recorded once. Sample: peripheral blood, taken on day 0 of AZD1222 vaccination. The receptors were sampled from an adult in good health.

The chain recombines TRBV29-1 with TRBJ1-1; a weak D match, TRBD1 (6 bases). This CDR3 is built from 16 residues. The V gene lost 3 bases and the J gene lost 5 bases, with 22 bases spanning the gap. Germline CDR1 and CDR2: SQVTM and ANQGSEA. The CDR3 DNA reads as TGCAGCGTTGACCCACTGAGGGGGGGGCAGGGAACTGAAGCTTTCTTT. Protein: CSVDPLRGGQGTEAFF. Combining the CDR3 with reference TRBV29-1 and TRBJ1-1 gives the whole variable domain SAVISQKPSRDICQRGTSLTIQCQVDSQVTMMFWYRQQPGQSLTLIATANQGSEATYESGFVIDKFPISRPNLTFSTLTVSNMSPEDSSIYLCSVDPLRGGQGTEAFFGQGTRLTVV.

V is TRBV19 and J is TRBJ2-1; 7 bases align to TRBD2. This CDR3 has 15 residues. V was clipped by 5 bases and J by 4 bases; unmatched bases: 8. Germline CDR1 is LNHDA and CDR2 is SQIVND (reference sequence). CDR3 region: CASSRDSGLYNEQFF. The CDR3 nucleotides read TGTGCCAGTAGTCGCGATAGCGGGCTTTACAATGAGCAGTTCTTC. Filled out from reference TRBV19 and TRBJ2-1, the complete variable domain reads DGGITQSPKYLFRKEGQNVTLSCEQNLNHDAMYWYRQDPGQGLRLIYYSQIVNDFQKGDIAEGYSVSREKKESFPLTVTSAQKNPTAFYLCASSRDSGLYNEQFFGPGTRLTVL.

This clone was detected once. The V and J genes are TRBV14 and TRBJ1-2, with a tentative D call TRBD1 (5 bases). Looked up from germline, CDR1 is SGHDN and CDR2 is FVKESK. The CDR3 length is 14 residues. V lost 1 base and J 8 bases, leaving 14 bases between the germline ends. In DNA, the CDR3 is TGTGCCAGCAGCCAAGTAGGAGGGGTAGAGGGCTACACCTTC. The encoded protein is CASSQVGGVEGYTF.

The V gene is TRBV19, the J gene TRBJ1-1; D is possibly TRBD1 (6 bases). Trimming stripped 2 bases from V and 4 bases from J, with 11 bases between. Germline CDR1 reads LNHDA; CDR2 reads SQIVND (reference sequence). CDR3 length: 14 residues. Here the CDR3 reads CASSIQGGGTEAFF. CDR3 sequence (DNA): TGTGCCAGTAGTATACAAGGGGGGGGCACTGAAGCTTTCTTT.

The CDR3 DNA sequence: TGTGCCAGCAGCTTGGCCCAGGGGGGGCCCCAGCATTTT. Translation gives CASSLAQGGPQHF. The chain recombines TRBV5-4 with TRBJ1-5; the match to TRBD1 covers 7 bases. J lost 9 bases, V lost 0 bases, and 3 bases had no gene match. Germline CDR1 SGHNT, CDR2 YYREEE (reference sequence). CDR3 length: 13 residues. The full variable domain, in which reference TRBV5-4 and TRBJ1-5 provide the parts outside the CDR3, is ETGVTQSPTHLIKTRGQQVTLRCSSQSGHNTVSWYQQALGQGPQFIFQYYREEENGRGNFPPRFSGLQFPNYSSELNVNALELDDSALYLCASSLAQGGPQHFGDGTRLSIL.

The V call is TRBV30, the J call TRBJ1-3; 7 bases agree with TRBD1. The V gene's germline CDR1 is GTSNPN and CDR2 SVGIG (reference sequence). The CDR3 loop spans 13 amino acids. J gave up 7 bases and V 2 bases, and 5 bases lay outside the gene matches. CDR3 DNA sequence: TGTGCCTGGAGTCCCGGGACAGCTAACACCATATATTTT. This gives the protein CAWSPGTANTIYF.

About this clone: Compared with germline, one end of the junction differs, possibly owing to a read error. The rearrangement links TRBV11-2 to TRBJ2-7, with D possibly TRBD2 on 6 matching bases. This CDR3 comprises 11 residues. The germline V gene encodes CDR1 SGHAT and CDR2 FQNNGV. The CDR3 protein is CASSLAAGPTF. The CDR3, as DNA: TGTGCCAGCAGCTTAGCCGCGGGACCAACTTTC.

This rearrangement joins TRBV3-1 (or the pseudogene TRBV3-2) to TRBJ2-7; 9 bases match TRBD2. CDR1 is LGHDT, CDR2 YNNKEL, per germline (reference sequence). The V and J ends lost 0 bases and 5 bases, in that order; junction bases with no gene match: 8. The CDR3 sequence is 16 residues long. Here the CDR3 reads CASSQDRVAGVDEQYF. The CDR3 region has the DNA TGTGCCAGCAGCCAAGATAGGGTAGCGGGAGTCGACGAGCAGTACTTC.

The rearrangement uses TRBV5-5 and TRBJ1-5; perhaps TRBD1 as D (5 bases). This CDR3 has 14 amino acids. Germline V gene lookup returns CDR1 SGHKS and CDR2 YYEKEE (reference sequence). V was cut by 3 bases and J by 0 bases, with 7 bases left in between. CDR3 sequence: CASSSGISNQPQHF. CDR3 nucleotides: TGTGCCAGCAGCTCAGGGATTAGCAATCAGCCCCAGCATTTT.

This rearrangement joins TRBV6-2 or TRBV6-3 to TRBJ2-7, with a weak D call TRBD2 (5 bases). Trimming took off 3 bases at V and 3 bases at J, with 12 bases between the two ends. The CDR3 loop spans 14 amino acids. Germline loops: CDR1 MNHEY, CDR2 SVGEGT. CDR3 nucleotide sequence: TGTGCCAGCAGTTATAGAGGGATCCACTACGAGCAGTACTTC. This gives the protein CASSYRGIHYEQYF.

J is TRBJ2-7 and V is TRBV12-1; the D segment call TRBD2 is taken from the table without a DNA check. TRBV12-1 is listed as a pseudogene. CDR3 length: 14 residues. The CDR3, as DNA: TGTGCCAGCAGCTTCGGGACTAGCGGCTACGAGCAGTACTTC. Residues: CASSFGTSGYEQYF.

The CDR3 DNA reads as TGTGCCAGCAGTGACCCCGATGGCCAAGGGGCCGCAACTAACTATGGCTACACCTTC. Encoded protein: CASSDPDGQGAATNYGYTF. This rearrangement joins TRBV6-1 to TRBJ1-2, with D possibly being TRBD1 (5 bases). Trimming removed 3 bases from V and 0 bases from J, with 23 bases in between. Germline V CDR1 and CDR2: MNHNS, SASEGT. The length of the CDR3 is 19 residues.

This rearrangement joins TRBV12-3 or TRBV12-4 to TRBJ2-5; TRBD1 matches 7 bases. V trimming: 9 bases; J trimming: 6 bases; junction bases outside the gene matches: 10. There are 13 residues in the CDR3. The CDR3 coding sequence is TGTGCCAGTACCCGGACAGGTCGACAGACCCAGTACTTC. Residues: CASTRTGRQTQYF.

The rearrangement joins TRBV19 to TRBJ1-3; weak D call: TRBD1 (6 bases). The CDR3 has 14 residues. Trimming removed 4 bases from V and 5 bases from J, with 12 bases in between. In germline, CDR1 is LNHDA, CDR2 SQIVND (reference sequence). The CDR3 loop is CASSRTADRNTIYF. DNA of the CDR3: TGTGCCAGTAGTAGGACAGCAGATCGAAACACCATATATTTT.

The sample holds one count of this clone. The CDR3 loop reads CASSPLRAANTGELFF. CDR3 nucleotides: TGCGCCAGCAGTCCTCTCCGCGCGGCGAACACCGGGGAGCTGTTTTTT. This chain links TRBV4-1 with TRBJ2-2; D is uncertain. The CDR3 runs to 16 residues. Germline assignment: CDR1 MGHRA and CDR2 YSYEKL. V lost 6 bases, J lost 0 bases, and 14 bases lay in between.

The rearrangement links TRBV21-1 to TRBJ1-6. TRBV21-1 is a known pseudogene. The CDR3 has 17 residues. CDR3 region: CASSKEGSGTSKSPLHF. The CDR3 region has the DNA TGTGCCAGCAGCAAAGAGGGGTCGGGGACTTCCAAATCACCCCTCCACTTT.

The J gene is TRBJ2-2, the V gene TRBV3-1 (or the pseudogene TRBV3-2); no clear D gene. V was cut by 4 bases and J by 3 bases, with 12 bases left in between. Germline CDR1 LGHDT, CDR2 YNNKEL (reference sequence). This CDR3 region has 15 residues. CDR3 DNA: TGTGCCAGCAGCCCCCTCGGCATATACACCGGGGAGCTGTTTTTT. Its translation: CASSPLGIYTGELFF.

This CDR3 is CASSIGAGGMNTEAFF. DNA for the CDR3: TGTGCCAGTAGTATCGGGGCAGGGGGAATGAACACTGAAGCTTTCTTT. The J gene is TRBJ1-1, the V gene TRBV19, with 7 bases identical to TRBD1. V shed 3 bases and J 0 bases; nucleotides not matched to a gene: 7. The germline V gene encodes CDR1 LNHDA and CDR2 SQIVND (reference sequence). The CDR3 covers 16 residues.

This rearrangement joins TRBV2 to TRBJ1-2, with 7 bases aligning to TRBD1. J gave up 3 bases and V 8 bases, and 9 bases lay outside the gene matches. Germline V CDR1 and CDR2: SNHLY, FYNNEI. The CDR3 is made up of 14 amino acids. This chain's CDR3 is CASPSDRDDYGYTF. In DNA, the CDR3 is TGTGCCAGCCCTTCCGACAGGGACGACTATGGCTACACCTTC. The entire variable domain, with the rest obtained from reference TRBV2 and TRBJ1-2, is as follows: EPEVTQTPSHQVTQMGQEVILRCVPISNHLYFYWYRQILGQKVEFLVSFYNNEISEKSEIFDDQFSVERPDGSNFTLKIRSTKLEDSAMYFCASPSDRDDYGYTFGSGTRLTVV.

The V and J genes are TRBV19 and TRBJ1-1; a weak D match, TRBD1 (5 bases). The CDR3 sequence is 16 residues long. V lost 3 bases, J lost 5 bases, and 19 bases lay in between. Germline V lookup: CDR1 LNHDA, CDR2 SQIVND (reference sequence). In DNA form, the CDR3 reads TGTGCCAGTAGTATCCAGGGCAGGCGTACGGGAACTGAAGCTTTCTTT. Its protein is CASSIQGRRTGTEAFF. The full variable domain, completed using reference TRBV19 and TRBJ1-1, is DGGITQSPKYLFRKEGQNVTLSCEQNLNHDAMYWYRQDPGQGLRLIYYSQIVNDFQKGDIAEGYSVSREKKESFPLTVTSAQKNPTAFYLCASSIQGRRTGTEAFFGQGTRLTVV.

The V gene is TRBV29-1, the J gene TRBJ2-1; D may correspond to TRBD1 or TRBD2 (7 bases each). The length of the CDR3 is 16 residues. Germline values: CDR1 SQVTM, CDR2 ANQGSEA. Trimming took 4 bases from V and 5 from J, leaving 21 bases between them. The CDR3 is CSVGGGETGTHNEQFF. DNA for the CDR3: TGCAGCGTTGGTGGGGGGGAGACAGGGACCCACAATGAGCAGTTCTTC.

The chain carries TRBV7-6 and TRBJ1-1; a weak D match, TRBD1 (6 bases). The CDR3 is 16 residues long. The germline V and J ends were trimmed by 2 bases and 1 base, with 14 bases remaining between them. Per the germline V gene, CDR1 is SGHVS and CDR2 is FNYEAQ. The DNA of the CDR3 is TGTGCCAGCAGCTTATTAGGGGGTTTTACGAACACTGAAGCTTTCTTT. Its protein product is CASSLLGGFTNTEAFF.

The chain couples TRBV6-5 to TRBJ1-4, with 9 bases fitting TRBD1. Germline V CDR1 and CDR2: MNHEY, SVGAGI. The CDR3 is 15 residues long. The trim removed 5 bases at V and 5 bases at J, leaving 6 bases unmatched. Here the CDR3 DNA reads TGTGCCAGCAGTCCTCGGACAGGGGTGAATGAAAAACTGTTTTTT. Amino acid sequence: CASSPRTGVNEKLFF.

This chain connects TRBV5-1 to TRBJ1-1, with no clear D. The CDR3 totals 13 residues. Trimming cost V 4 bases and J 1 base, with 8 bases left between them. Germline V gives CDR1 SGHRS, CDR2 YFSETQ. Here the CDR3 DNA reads TGCGCCAGCAGCCAACAGCCGAACACTGAAGCTTTCTTT. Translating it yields CASSQQPNTEAFF.

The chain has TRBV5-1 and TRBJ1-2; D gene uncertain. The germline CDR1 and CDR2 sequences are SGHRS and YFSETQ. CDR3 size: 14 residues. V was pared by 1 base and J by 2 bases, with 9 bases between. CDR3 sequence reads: CASSLRQPNYGYTF. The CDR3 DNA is TGCGCCAGCAGCTTGAGACAACCAAACTATGGCTACACCTTC.

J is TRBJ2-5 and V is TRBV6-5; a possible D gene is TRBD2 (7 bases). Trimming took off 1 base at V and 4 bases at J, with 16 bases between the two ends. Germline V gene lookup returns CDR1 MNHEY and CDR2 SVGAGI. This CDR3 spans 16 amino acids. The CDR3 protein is CASSYFRGAGPETQYF. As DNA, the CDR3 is TGTGCCAGCAGTTACTTTCGGGGGGCAGGGCCAGAGACCCAGTACTTC.

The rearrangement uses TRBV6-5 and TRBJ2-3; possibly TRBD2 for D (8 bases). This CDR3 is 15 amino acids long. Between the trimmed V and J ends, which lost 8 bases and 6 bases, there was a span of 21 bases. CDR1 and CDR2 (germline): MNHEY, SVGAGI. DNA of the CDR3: TGTGCCAGCGCCGGGGGGGGGACAGAGGTCGATACGCAGTATTTT. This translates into CASAGGGTEVDTQYF.

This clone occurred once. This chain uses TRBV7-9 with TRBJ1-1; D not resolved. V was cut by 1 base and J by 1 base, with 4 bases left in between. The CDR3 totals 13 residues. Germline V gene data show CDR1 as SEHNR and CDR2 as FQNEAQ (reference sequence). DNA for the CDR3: TGTGCCAGCAGCTTAGTCGGGAACACTGAAGCTTTCTTT. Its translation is CASSLVGNTEAFF.

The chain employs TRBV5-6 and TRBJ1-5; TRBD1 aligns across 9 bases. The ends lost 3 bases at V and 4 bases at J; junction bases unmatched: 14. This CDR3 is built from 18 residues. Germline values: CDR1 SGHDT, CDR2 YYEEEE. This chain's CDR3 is CASSSTSGTGPSNQPQHF. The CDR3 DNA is TGTGCCAGCAGCTCAACGTCAGGGACAGGGCCTTCTAATCAGCCCCAGCATTTT.